This TCR beta chain was sequenced during a study of patients and donors after allogeneic stem cell transplantation. The CDR3 consists of 14 residues. Germline loops: CDR1 MNHEY, CDR2 SMNVEV (reference sequence). Trimming cost V 2 bases and J 6 bases; bases outside gene matches: 5. TCRdb reprocessed the RT-PCR reads via MiXCR and lists one record per CDR3 protein. The repertoire holds around 150,000 distinct CDR3 sequences, about 32% seen once, with 3.2% in the top ten. The chain is built from TRBV27 and TRBJ2-3, with 7 bases matching TRBD2. This clonotype was sampled from a human donor who was either an allogeneic HSCT recipient or a stem cell or donor lymphocyte infusion donor (not recorded which). It is not recorded whose cells these are; they may come from a transplant donor. Material for sequencing was blood, either unsorted or a sorted T cell fraction (not recorded which). CDR3 coding DNA: TGTGCCAGCAGTTTACGCGGGAGTGAGGATACGCAGTATTTT. Amino acids: CASSLRGSEDTQYF.